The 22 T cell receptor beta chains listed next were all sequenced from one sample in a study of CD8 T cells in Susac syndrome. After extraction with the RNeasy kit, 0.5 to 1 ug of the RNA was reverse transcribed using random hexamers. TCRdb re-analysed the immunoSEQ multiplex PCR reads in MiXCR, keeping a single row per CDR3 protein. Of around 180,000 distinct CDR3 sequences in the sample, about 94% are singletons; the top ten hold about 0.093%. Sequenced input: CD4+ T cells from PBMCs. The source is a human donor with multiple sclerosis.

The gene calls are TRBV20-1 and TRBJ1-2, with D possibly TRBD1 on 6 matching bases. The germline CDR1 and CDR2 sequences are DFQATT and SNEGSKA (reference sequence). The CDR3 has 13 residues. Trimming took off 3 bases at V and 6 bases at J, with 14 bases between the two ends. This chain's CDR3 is CSASEQGANGYTF. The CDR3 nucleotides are TGCAGTGCTAGTGAACAGGGCGCTAATGGCTACACCTTC.

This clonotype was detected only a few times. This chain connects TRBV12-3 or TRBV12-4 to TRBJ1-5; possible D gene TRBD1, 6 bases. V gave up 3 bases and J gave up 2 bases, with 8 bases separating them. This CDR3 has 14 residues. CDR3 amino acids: CASSLDSGNQPQHF. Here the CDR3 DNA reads TGTGCCAGCAGTTTGGACAGTGGCAATCAGCCCCAGCATTTT.

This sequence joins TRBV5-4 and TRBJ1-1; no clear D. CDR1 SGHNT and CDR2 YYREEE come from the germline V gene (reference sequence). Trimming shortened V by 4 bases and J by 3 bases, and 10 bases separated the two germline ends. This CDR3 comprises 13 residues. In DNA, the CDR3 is TGTGCCAGCAGCCGGGAGGGCGACACTGAAGCTTTCTTT. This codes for CASSREGDTEAFF.

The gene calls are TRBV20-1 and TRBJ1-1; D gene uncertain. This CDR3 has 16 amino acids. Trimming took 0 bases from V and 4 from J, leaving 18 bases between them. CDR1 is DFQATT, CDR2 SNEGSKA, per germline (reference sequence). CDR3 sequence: CSAREVYRQQTTEAFF. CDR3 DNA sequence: TGCAGTGCTAGAGAGGTCTATAGACAACAGACCACTGAAGCTTTCTTT.

The CDR3 is CASSSFSGGPTLAYNEQFF. Written as DNA, the CDR3 is TGTGCCAGCAGCTCGTTTAGCGGGGGCCCCACTCTCGCCTACAATGAGCAGTTCTTC. V and J are TRBV3-1 and TRBJ2-1; 9 bases fit TRBD2. The CDR3 runs 19 residues. Trimming removed 5 bases from V and 2 bases from J; junction bases left unmatched: 16. CDR1 LGHDT and CDR2 YNNKEL come from the germline V gene (reference sequence).

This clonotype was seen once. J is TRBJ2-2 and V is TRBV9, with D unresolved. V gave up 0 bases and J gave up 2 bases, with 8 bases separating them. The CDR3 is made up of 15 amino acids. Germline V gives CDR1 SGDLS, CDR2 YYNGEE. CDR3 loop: CASSVVAINTGELFF. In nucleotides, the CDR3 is TGTGCCAGCAGCGTAGTCGCCATAAACACCGGGGAGCTGTTTTTT.

CDR3 nucleotide sequence: TGCAGCGCCACCGGGACAGCTGCCGGAGGGCCCCAGCATTTT. Translating it yields CSATGTAAGGPQHF. The gene calls are TRBV29-1 and TRBJ1-5; 7 nucleotides match TRBD1. The germline V gene encodes CDR1 SQVTM and CDR2 ANQGSEA. With V trimmed by 7 bases and J by 9 bases, 15 bases remained unmatched. CDR3 length: 14 amino acids.

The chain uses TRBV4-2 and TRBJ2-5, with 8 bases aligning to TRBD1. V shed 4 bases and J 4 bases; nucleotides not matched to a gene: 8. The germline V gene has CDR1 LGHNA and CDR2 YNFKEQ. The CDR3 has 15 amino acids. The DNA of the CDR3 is TGTGCCAGCAGCCCAACGACAGGGGCAGTAGAGACCCAGTACTTC. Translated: CASSPTTGAVETQYF.

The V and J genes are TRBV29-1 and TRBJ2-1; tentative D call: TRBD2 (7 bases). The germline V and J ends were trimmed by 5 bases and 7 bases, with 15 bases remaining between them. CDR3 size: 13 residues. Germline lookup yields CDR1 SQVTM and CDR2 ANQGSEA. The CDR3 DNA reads TGCAGCGTTTGGGGGGGCCATGGAAATGAGCAGTTCTTC. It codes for CSVWGGHGNEQFF.

As DNA, the CDR3 is TGTGCCAGCAGCGCCAGGACTGCAACTAATGAAAAACTGTTTTTT. It specifies CASSARTATNEKLFF. The V gene is TRBV3-1, the J gene TRBJ1-4; D uncertain. V lost 5 bases, J lost 0 bases, and 10 bases lay in between. This CDR3 region has 15 residues. The germline V gene encodes CDR1 LGHDT and CDR2 YNNKEL (reference sequence).

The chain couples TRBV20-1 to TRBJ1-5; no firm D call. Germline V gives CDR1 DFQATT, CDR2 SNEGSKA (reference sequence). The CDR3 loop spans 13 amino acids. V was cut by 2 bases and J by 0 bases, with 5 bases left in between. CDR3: CSARSDSNQPQHF. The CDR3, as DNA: TGCAGTGCTAGATCGGATAGCAATCAGCCCCAGCATTTT.

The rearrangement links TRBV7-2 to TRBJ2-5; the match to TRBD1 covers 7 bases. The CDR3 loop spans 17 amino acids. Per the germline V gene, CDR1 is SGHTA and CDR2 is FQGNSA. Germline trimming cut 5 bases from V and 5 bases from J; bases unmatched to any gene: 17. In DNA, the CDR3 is TGTGCCAGCAGCCAGCGCCGAGGGGGCCCCGTCGGGGAGACCCAGTACTTC. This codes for CASSQRRGGPVGETQYF.

CDR3 DNA: TGTGCCTGGAGTATGACCCATGAGCAGTTCTTC. It yields the protein CAWSMTHEQFF. The chain combines TRBV30 with TRBJ2-1; D uncertain. The V gene's germline CDR1 is GTSNPN and CDR2 SVGIG (reference sequence). V was pared by 2 bases and J by 8 bases, with 7 bases between. This CDR3 is built from 11 residues.

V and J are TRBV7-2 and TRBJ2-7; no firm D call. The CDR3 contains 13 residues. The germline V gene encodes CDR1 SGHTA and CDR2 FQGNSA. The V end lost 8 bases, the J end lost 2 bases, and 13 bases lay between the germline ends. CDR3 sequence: CASGPRTTYEQYF. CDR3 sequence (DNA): TGTGCCAGCGGGCCACGGACCACCTACGAGCAGTACTTC.

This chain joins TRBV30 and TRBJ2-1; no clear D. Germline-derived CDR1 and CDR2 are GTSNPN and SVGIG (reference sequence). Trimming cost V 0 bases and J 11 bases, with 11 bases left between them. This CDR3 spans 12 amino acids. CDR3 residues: CAWSVRGEKQFF. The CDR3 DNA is TGTGCCTGGAGTGTACGTGGGGAAAAGCAGTTCTTC.

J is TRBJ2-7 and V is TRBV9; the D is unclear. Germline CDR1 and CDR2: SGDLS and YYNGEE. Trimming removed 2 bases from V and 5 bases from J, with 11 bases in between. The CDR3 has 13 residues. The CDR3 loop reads CASSVGQWDEQYF. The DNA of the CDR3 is TGTGCCAGCAGCGTGGGCCAGTGGGACGAGCAGTACTTC. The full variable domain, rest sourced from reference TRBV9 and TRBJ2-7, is DSGVTQTPKHLITATGQRVTLRCSPRSGDLSVYWYQQSLDQGLQFLIQYYNGEERAKGNILERFSAQQFPDLHSELNLSSLELGDSALYFCASSVGQWDEQYFGPGTRLTVT.

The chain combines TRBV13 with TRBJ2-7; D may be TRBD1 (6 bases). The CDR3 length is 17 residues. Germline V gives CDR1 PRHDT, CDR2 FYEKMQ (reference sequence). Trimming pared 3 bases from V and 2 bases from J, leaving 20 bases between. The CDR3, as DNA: TGTGCCAGCAGCTTCGCCCCTCGGACAGACCTAACCTACGAGCAGTACTTC. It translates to CASSFAPRTDLTYEQYF.

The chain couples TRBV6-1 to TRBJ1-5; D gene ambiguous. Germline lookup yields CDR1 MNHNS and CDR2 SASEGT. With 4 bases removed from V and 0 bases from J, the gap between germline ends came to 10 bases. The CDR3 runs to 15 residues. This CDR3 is CASSVEGLSNQPQHF. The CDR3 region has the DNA TGTGCCAGCAGTGTGGAGGGCCTTAGCAATCAGCCCCAGCATTTT.

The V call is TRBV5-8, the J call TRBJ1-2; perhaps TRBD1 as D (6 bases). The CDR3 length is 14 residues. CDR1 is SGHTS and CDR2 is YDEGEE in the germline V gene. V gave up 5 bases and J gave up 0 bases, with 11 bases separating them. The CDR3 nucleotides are TGTGCCAGCAGGCGGGACACTGCTAACTATGGCTACACCTTC. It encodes CASRRDTANYGYTF. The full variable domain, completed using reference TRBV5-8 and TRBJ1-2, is EAGVTQSPTHLIKTRGQQATLRCSPISGHTSVYWYQQALGLGLQFLLWYDEGEERNRGNFPPRFSGRQFPNYSSELNVNALELEDSALYLCASRRDTANYGYTFGSGTRLTVV.

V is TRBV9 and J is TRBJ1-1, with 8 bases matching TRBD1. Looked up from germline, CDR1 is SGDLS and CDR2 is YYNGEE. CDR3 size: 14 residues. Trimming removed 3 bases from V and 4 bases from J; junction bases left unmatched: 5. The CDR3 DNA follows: TGTGCCAGCAGCGCCGACAGGGGACTCACTGAAGCTTTCTTT. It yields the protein CASSADRGLTEAFF.

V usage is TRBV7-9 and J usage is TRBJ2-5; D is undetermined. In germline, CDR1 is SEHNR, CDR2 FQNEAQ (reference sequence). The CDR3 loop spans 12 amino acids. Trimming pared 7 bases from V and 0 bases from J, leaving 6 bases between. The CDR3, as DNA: TGTGCCAGCATCGGGTACCAAGAGACCCAGTACTTC. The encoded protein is CASIGYQETQYF.

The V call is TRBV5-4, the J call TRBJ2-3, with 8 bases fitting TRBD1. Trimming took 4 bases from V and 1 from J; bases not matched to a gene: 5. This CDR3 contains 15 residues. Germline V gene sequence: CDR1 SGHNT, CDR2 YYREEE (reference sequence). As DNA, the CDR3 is TGTGCCAGCAGCAAAGGACAGGGCCGCACAGATACGCAGTATTTT. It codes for CASSKGQGRTDTQYF. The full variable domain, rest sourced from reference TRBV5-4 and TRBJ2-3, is ETGVTQSPTHLIKTRGQQVTLRCSSQSGHNTVSWYQQALGQGPQFIFQYYREEENGRGNFPPRFSGLQFPNYSSELNVNALELDDSALYLCASSKGQGRTDTQYFGPGTRLTVL.